This TCR beta chain was profiled in a study of cytomegalovirus exposure and HLA in healthy donors. Study summary: In an early release, HLA-typed donors contributed tens of millions of unique TCR sequences.

This CDR3 has 18 residues. Vbeta (60) and Jbeta (13) primers were used in the PCR. The assay was immunoSEQ multiplex PCR, and TCRdb's table has in-frame clones only and misses some. Of hundreds of thousands of clones listed, approximately 79% are singletons. The sequence was collected from a man aged 18 to 30 in good health and CMV-seronegative. This chain connects TRBV12-2 to TRBJ1-1; the listed D gene, TRBD1, was not tested against the DNA. TRBV12-2 counts as a pseudogene. Sequencing input: PBMCs. The CDR3 DNA follows: TGTGCAAGTCGCTTAGCGGGGGACAGGGTAAGCGGAGGTGCTGAAGCTTTCTTT. This sequence encodes CASRLAGDRVSGGAEAFF.